The entry that follows covers one T cell receptor (beta chain) sequence. As yet, its antigen is unknown. The data originate from a study of cytomegalovirus exposure and HLA in healthy donors. Study background: As an earlier analysis found, some 180 million T cells yielded 100 million to 130 million unique TCR beta sequences. Study observations and caveats: In a later analysis, a genetic analysis reported fewer productive-TCR N-insertions in an Asian-associated ancestry cluster than the cohort average. Follow-up analysis later connected one missense variant in DCLRE1C with trimming of TCR beta V- and J-genes.

Trimming at V came to 8 bases and at J to 2 bases, leaving 7 bases not matched to a gene. CDR3 length: 15 amino acids. Germline V gene lookup returns CDR1 SNHLY and CDR2 FYNNEI. Researchers ran the PCR with 60 Vbeta and 13 Jbeta primers. TCRdb keeps only in-frame clones here, not all; method: immunoSEQ multiplex PCR. The sample lists some 150,000 clones, roughly 77% occurring once. V gene TRBV2 combines with J gene TRBJ2-7; 12 bases align to TRBD2. The clonotype comes from a male donor in good health and CMV-seronegative. Sample: PBMCs. CDR3 region: CASVEGLAGTYEQYF. CDR3 in DNA: TGTGCCAGCGTCGAGGGACTAGCGGGCACCTACGAGCAGTACTTC.